Listed here is a single T cell receptor (beta chain). This clonotype showed up just a few times. Its antigen target is currently unknown. Base qualities were left out, and no much larger clone turns up one base away. V is reduced by 0 bases and J by 3 bases, leaving a spacing of 10 bases between them. Including cysteine and phenylalanine, the CDR3 has 14 amino acids. CDR3 DNA is the only sequence kept; it has 42 bases, read in frame from the first base. From the germline V gene (reference sequence), CDR1 is SGHNT and CDR2 is YYREEE. The entry originates in a study of CD8+CD57+ T cells in acquired aplastic anemia (dated by TCRdb to 2016 to 2018). About the study as a whole: Extracted DNA from sorted CD4+ and CD8+ cells averaged approximately 3 ug, ranging from roughly 0.19 to 27.4 ug. A CD8+CD57+ expansion meant a frequency higher than the mean frequency seen in healthy subjects. What the work shows at the level of the full study, not this receptor alone: Between patients and healthy controls, no significant difference in CD8+ Simpson's diversity was found (P=0.060). Over 25 CD8+ CDR3 sequences were found in both patients and controls but appeared to be highly expressed in patients and within the immunodominant clones of the patients.

Genomic DNA served as template for TCR beta VDJ combination and CDR3 sequence profiling. An Illumina HiSeq 2000 was the platform used for TCR repertoire sequencing. Per the original workflow: Repertoires were assessed using TRBV/TRBJ rearrangement plots, CDR3 size and DJ length profiles, and Simpson's diversity index. Whichever DNA sequence was most abundant in the deep sequencing data was defined as the immunodominant clone. CDR3 amino acid sequences were screened for sharing across subjects and were compared with published repertoires and the VDJdb database. The public reads were run again by TCRdb, first through fastp at Q25 and then through MiXCR, and only productive beta chains were kept. When rows share a CDR3 protein, they turn into one entry using the most common DNA and genes. These V and J calls rely on TCRdb rather than the paper's analysis. The sample yields 200,000 or so distinct CDR3 sequences; about 62% were counted once. The ten largest clones take up roughly 50% of the sample.

The patients picked for sequencing were ones in whom flow cytometry had shown an expansion of CD8+CD57+ cells. Every patient had severe acquired aplastic anemia, diagnosed using the International Study of Aplastic Anemia and Agranulocytosis and Camitta criteria. At the time blood was sampled, none of the patients had received any therapy. In the study, sorted CD4+ and CD8+ blood T cells from patients with severe aplastic anemia and from healthy subjects underwent deep sequencing of TCR repertoires. Patients were enrolled in the USA under clinicaltrials.gov protocols 00001620, 01623167, 00001397, 00071045, 00081523 and 00961064. Ficoll-Paque density gradient centrifugation was used to isolate peripheral blood mononuclear cells. CD4+ and CD8+ T cells were sorted by FACS or magnetic beads before DNA extraction.

Source material: sorted CD4+, CD8+, or CD8+CD57+ T cells (not recorded which) from PBMCs. This sequence originates from a human donor with aplastic anemia. This chain joins TRBV5-4 to TRBJ2-7, with the D gene too uncertain to name. CDR3 sequence: CASSLGEQYYEQYF. Here is the DNA: TGTGCCAGCAGCTTGGGCGAACAATACTACGAGCAGTACTTC.